The 12 T cell receptor beta chains below come from one sample, sequenced in a study of blood T cell repertoires in COVID-19. TCRdb's copy holds only in-frame clones and misses some; the assay was immunoSEQ multiplex PCR. The sample holds about 410,000 clones; over 75% are singletons and the top ten take less than 2%. The sequencing input was peripheral blood. The receptors originated from a woman in her thirties or forties with COVID-19, enrolled during active disease.

This chain connects TRBV18 to TRBJ1-5, with unresolved D. Germline CDR1 reads KGHSH; CDR2 reads LQKENI. Trimming pared 3 bases from V and 4 bases from J, leaving 13 bases between. The CDR3 has 15 residues. The CDR3, as DNA: TGTGCCAGCTCACCTGAGGATGCCCGAAATCAGCCCCAGCATTTT. Translation: CASSPEDARNQPQHF.

The chain combines TRBV6-5 with TRBJ1-2; D is possibly TRBD1 (6 bases). Germline assignment: CDR1 MNHEY and CDR2 SVGAGI. The CDR3 sequence is 16 residues long. Trimming left V 4 bases short and J 0 bases short, with 15 bases between. The CDR3 is CASSLMAGAANYGYTF. CDR3 coding DNA: TGTGCCAGCAGTTTGATGGCAGGGGCCGCTAACTATGGCTACACCTTC.

This clone was observed a single time. The V and J genes are TRBV28 and TRBJ1-1; D gene unclear. The germline CDR1 and CDR2 sequences are MDHEN and SYDVKM. This CDR3 region has 15 residues. The V gene lost 4 bases and the J gene lost 2 bases, with 14 bases spanning the gap. The CDR3 protein is CASSSYRSGNTEAFF. As DNA, the CDR3 is TGTGCCAGCAGTTCCTACCGTTCGGGAAACACTGAAGCTTTCTTT. Full variable domain (remainder filled in from reference TRBV28 and TRBJ1-1): DVKVTQSSRYLVKRTGEKVFLECVQDMDHENMFWYRQDPGLGLRLIYFSYDVKMKEKGDIPEGYSVSREKKERFSLILESASTNQTSMYLCASSSYRSGNTEAFFGQGTRLTVV.

The rearrangement uses TRBV13 and TRBJ1-5; TRBD1 matches at 9 bases. The trim removed 5 bases at V and 0 bases at J, leaving 23 bases unmatched. The CDR3 is 22 residues long. The V gene's germline CDR1 is PRHDT and CDR2 FYEKMQ (reference sequence). This chain's CDR3 is CASSRDRVSSRGRLGSNQPQHF. DNA for the CDR3: TGTGCCAGCAGCCGGGACAGGGTATCTTCCAGGGGGCGGCTCGGTAGCAATCAGCCCCAGCATTTT.

V gene TRBV6-5 combines with J gene TRBJ1-1; possibly TRBD1 for D (5 bases). The V end was cut by 0 bases, the J end by 2 bases, with 7 bases between. Germline-derived CDR1 and CDR2 are MNHEY and SVGAGI. This CDR3 is built from 14 residues. Here the CDR3 reads CASSYSGANTEAFF. CDR3 coding DNA: TGTGCCAGCAGTTACTCAGGGGCAAACACTGAAGCTTTCTTT.

The chain recombines TRBV5-6 with TRBJ1-5; D unresolved. Trimming left V 2 bases short and J 9 bases short, with 12 bases between. CDR3 length equals 13 residues. Germline loops: CDR1 SGHDT, CDR2 YYEEEE. This CDR3 reads CASSFFLLAPQHF. The DNA of the CDR3 is TGTGCCAGCAGCTTTTTTCTCTTGGCGCCCCAGCATTTT.

To note about this clone: At the DNA level, this CDR3 is encoded by other sequences in the same sample as well. This sequence joins TRBV7-2 and TRBJ2-2; tentatively, D is TRBD2 (6 bases). This CDR3 is built from 16 residues. The V and J ends lost 1 base and 1 base respectively, with 10 bases between them. Germline CDR1 and CDR2: SGHTA and FQGNSA. In DNA, the CDR3 is TGTGCCAGCAGCTTAGGGGGCGGGGTGAACACCGGGGAGCTGTTTTTT. Encoded protein: CASSLGGGVNTGELFF.

The chain joins TRBV5-1 to TRBJ2-7; 9 bases are shared with TRBD1. CDR3 length: 14 amino acids. Trimming cost V 2 bases and J 5 bases; bases outside gene matches: 5. Germline V gene sequence: CDR1 SGHRS, CDR2 YFSETQ. The CDR3 here is CASSFDRGVNEQYF. In nucleotides, the CDR3 is TGCGCCAGCAGCTTCGACAGGGGGGTCAACGAGCAGTACTTC. The entire variable domain, with the rest obtained from reference TRBV5-1 and TRBJ2-7, is as follows: KAGVTQTPRYLIKTRGQQVTLSCSPISGHRSVSWYQQTPGQGLQFLFEYFSETQRNKGNFPGRFSGRQFSNSRSEMNVSTLELGDSALYLCASSFDRGVNEQYFGPGTRLTVT.

The rearrangement links TRBV19 to TRBJ2-4; possibly TRBD2 for D (5 bases). There are 17 residues in the CDR3. Between the trimmed V and J ends, which lost 2 bases and 0 bases, there was a span of 14 bases. CDR1 and CDR2 from the germline V gene are LNHDA and SQIVND (reference sequence). CDR3 region: CASSIRHGELAKNIQYF. CDR3 coding DNA: TGTGCCAGTAGTATACGGCACGGGGAGTTAGCCAAAAACATTCAGTACTTC.

This sequence joins TRBV6-1 and TRBJ2-3; D gene ambiguous. V gave up 2 bases and J gave up 2 bases, with 2 bases separating them. This CDR3 region has 12 residues. Per the germline V gene, CDR1 is MNHNS and CDR2 is SASEGT. CDR3 nucleotide sequence: TGTGCCAGCAGTGAACACACAGATACGCAGTATTTT. Its protein is CASSEHTDTQYF.

The gene calls are TRBV6-2 or TRBV6-3 and TRBJ2-3, with TRBD1 as a possible D gene (6 bases). Trimming shortened V by 6 bases and J by 4 bases, and 11 bases separated the two germline ends. The CDR3 contains 13 residues. Per germline, CDR1 MNHEY and CDR2 SVGEGT. This CDR3 is CASSPQGPDTQYF. The CDR3 nucleotides read TGTGCCAGCAGCCCTCAGGGGCCAGATACGCAGTATTTT.

This CDR3 is CASSYSTGIISPLHF. In DNA form, the CDR3 reads TGTGCCAGCAGTTACTCGACAGGGATAATTTCACCCCTCCACTTT. This chain joins TRBV6-6 and TRBJ1-6, with TRBD1 matching 7 bases. CDR1 and CDR2 (germline): MNHNY, SVGAGI (reference sequence). The CDR3 contains 15 residues. The V segment lost 0 bases and the J segment 9 bases; nucleotides outside the gene matches: 5.